This T cell receptor beta chain was captured in a study of beta chain features in type 1 diabetes (dated by TCRdb to the late 2010s). Some background on the complete study: Mean age, gender distribution, total cell number and subset yield did not differ between patients and healthy donors. A total of 85 million to 110 million sorted cells were examined across all samples, and RNA yield correlated strongly with the number of cells per subset. The study compared TCRB repertoires of sorted circulating CD4+ T cell subsets between recently diagnosed type 1 diabetes patients and matched healthy donors. Naive and central memory subsets were obtained from all 28 donors, but regulatory and stem cell-like memory subsets were isolated from only 8 patients and roughly eight healthy donors. Study-level results and caveats: Type 1 diabetes patients showed a moderate but significant shortening of TCRB CDR3 length in all four CD4+ subsets. Patients with type 1 diabetes made fewer insertions and deleted more nucleotides at VDJ recombination sites, implying thymic rearrangement abnormalities. PCR might favor shorter templates, but patient and control samples were amplified and corrected together, so any skew would affect both groups equally. Because cDNA was sequenced instead of genomic DNA, highly expressing activated cells could be over-represented, though the groups showed no difference in activation or CD3 levels. Because the HLA sub-analyses included only small numbers of individuals, any influence of HLA type on TCRB rearrangement was left unresolved. Naive, central memory and regulatory TCRB repertoires appeared to be more similar among patients than among healthy donors.

This clone was observed a few times. Its antigen has not been determined. Base quality data are lacking; no much larger clone is found one base away. A single peripheral blood draw of about 116 mL on average was collected from each donor into heparinised tubes. Using a panel that included CD45RO, CCR7, CD25, CD127, CD95 and CD27, naive, central memory, regulatory and stem cell-like memory CD4+ T cells were sorted on a BD FACSAria II. Purity was above 98% for every sorted population. PBMCs were separated immediately by Lymphoprep density gradient centrifugation and were stained directly, without being cultured. So that batch effects would be minimized, each experiment stained and sorted samples in pairs, pairing one healthy donor with one patient. For this chain, trimming is 1 base at the V end and 8 bases at the J end, and the number of junction bases without a gene match is 10. The CDR3 contains 16 residues, cysteine and phenylalanine counted. Only the CDR3 DNA stays, 48 bases, in frame from base 1. CDR1 is given as SEHNR and CDR2 as FQNEAQ, both from the germline V gene (reference sequence).

All of the isolated RNA was reverse transcribed with the High Capacity cDNA Reverse Transcription Kit, so expressed TCRB transcripts were sequenced. Naive, central memory and regulatory T cell samples underwent deep immunoSEQ sequencing, averaging about 3.3 million total reads per sample. After sorted cells were lysed in RLT buffer, RNA was extracted with DNase-treated RNeasy Micro or Mini kits, with the choice depending on cell number. Each cell subset was processed on its own to prevent cross-contamination, while patient and healthy donor samples were processed together. The immunoSEQ multiplex PCR was used to amplify TCRB sequences from cDNA, generating 87-bp fragments that spanned the CDR3 region. Amplicons were sequenced on the Illumina HiSeq platform. As for how the authors treated the data: PCR bias was computationally corrected using synthetic template baselines, reads within Hamming distance 2 were collapsed, and singletons that could not be merged were discarded. Reads were aligned to IMGT to assign V, D and J genes, CDR3 length, and insertions or deletions at six rearrangement sites. Within each subset, clonotype counts were normalized to sorted cell number, and only after that were true diversity and Gini coefficients computed with the tcR R package. The overlap coefficient, calculated on TCRB nucleotide sequences, was used to quantify repertoire sharing. As a proxy for the pre-selection repertoire, out-of-frame TCRB sequences from naive cells were analyzed. Not all clones reach the TCRdb copy of this immuneACCESS table, which keeps in-frame sequences only. Checked studies attribute under half of the gap to unresolved V genes and leave the rest unexplained. D and trimming were read from the DNA, whereas the V and J calls and clone size are those reported in that table. This sample has 600,000 to 750,000 clones in its table, and roughly an eighth of those were observed once. The ten biggest clones cover roughly 0.11% of the sample.

Sequenced sample: naive CD4+ T cells from blood. Interpreted using the paper, the cell subset or site label stands for: true naive CD4+ T cells. The receptor comes from a man under 40 with type 1 diabetes. This sequence uses TRBV7-9 and TRBJ1-2, with 10 junctional bases fitting TRBD1. The CDR3 in this case is CASSLVHRDRGRGYTF. Read as DNA, the sequence is TGTGCCAGCAGCTTAGTTCACCGGGACAGGGGAAGAGGCTACACCTTC.